A single sample gave rise to the 20 T cell receptor beta chains below, sequenced in a study of T cell changes during pregnancy in multiple sclerosis. Clones were sequenced by immunoSEQ multiplex PCR, and TCRdb holds only the in-frame ones, with some missing. This sample has some 39,000 clones; around nine tenths occur once, and the top ten carry 0.3% to 0.45%. The specimen comprised CD4+ T cells from peripheral blood mononuclear cells, sampled in the third trimester of pregnancy. The receptors come from a female donor in good health, enrolled as a control in a pregnancy study.

V is TRBV5-1 and J is TRBJ2-3; 9 bases agree with TRBD2. Losses at the gene ends were 4 bases for V and 2 bases for J; bases not matched to a gene: 5. Germline values: CDR1 SGHRS, CDR2 YFSETQ. The CDR3 loop spans 15 amino acids. The CDR3 region has the DNA TGCGCCAGCAGCGAGCGACTAGCGGTCACAGATACGCAGTATTTT. Its protein product is CASSERLAVTDTQYF.

The chain recombines TRBV29-1 with TRBJ1-1; 8 bases fit TRBD1. Per germline, CDR1 SQVTM and CDR2 ANQGSEA. Trimming at V came to 4 bases and at J to 0 bases, leaving 1 base not matched to a gene. The CDR3 is 13 amino acids. This CDR3 reads CSVGRGLNTEAFF. The CDR3 coding sequence is TGCAGCGTTGGCAGGGGGCTGAACACTGAAGCTTTCTTT. Variable domain in full (rest from reference TRBV29-1 and TRBJ1-1): SAVISQKPSRDICQRGTSLTIQCQVDSQVTMMFWYRQQPGQSLTLIATANQGSEATYESGFVIDKFPISRPNLTFSTLTVSNMSPEDSSIYLCSVGRGLNTEAFFGQGTRLTVV.

J is TRBJ1-1 and V is TRBV6-1, with 8 nucleotides matching TRBD1. Germline values: CDR1 MNHNS, CDR2 SASEGT. The CDR3 consists of 15 residues. V lost 4 bases to trimming and J lost 3 bases; unmatched junction nucleotides: 7. DNA of the CDR3: TGTGCCAGCAGTGCAGGACAGGGCAAGTACACTGAAGCTTTCTTT. Translated, it gives CASSAGQGKYTEAFF.

The rearrangement uses TRBV28 and TRBJ1-1; 8 bases are a match to TRBD1. The length of the CDR3 is 13 residues. V was clipped by 5 bases and J by 4 bases; unmatched bases: 3. Germline V gene lookup returns CDR1 MDHEN and CDR2 SYDVKM. The CDR3 coding sequence is TGTGCCAGCAGTGACAGGGGTCGCACTGAAGCTTTCTTT. Its protein is CASSDRGRTEAFF.

The chain couples TRBV19 to TRBJ2-7; TRBD1 agrees at 8 bases. This CDR3 region has 15 residues. Germline V lookup: CDR1 LNHDA, CDR2 SQIVND (reference sequence). V trimming: 4 bases; J trimming: 3 bases; junction bases outside the gene matches: 8. The CDR3 sequence: CASSRPGQGVYEQYF. CDR3 nucleotides: TGTGCCAGTAGTAGGCCCGGACAGGGTGTCTACGAGCAGTACTTC.

The chain has TRBV4-1 and TRBJ2-3, with D maybe TRBD2 (5 bases). This CDR3 is built from 16 residues. The germline V gene encodes CDR1 MGHRA and CDR2 YSYEKL. With 1 base removed from V and 6 bases from J, the gap between germline ends came to 17 bases. Written as DNA, the CDR3 is TGCGCCAGCAGCCAAGGGCAAGGTACTAGTAAGGATACGCAGTATTTT. Translation: CASSQGQGTSKDTQYF.

This chain uses TRBV28 with TRBJ2-7; 9 positions match TRBD1. The V gene end was trimmed by 5 bases and the J gene end by 1 base; junction bases not matched to a gene: 6. This CDR3 region has 15 residues. Germline CDR1 MDHEN, CDR2 SYDVKM. CDR3 nucleotide sequence: TGTGCCAGCAGTACGGTAGGACAGGGGTCCTACGAGCAGTACTTC. This encodes CASSTVGQGSYEQYF.

The rearrangement links TRBV10-3 to TRBJ1-6; 7 bases fit TRBD1. This CDR3 is 13 amino acids long. Per germline, CDR1 ENHRY and CDR2 SYGVKD. V lost 9 bases, J lost 6 bases, and 5 bases stayed unmatched. The CDR3 region is CAIHRDSNSPLHF. The DNA of the CDR3 is TGTGCCATACACCGGGACAGTAATTCACCCCTCCACTTT.

This chain connects TRBV5-1 to TRBJ2-6, with unresolved D. V dropped 0 bases and J dropped 1 base, with 8 bases sitting between them. The CDR3 is 16 residues long. Germline V lookup: CDR1 SGHRS, CDR2 YFSETQ. DNA of the CDR3: TGCGCCAGCAGCTTGGGGTATAGTTCTGGGGCCAACGTCCTGACTTTC. Protein sequence: CASSLGYSSGANVLTF.

The rearrangement links TRBV6-1 to TRBJ2-2; unclear D gene. The CDR3 is 16 amino acids. V lost 4 bases and J 1 base, leaving 13 bases between the germline ends. Germline CDR1 MNHNS, CDR2 SASEGT. The CDR3: CASSAWASRNTGELFF. For the CDR3, the DNA is TGTGCCAGCAGTGCTTGGGCGTCAAGGAACACCGGGGAGCTGTTTTTT.

This clone was recorded only once. V is TRBV5-1 and J is TRBJ2-5, with D possibly matching TRBD2 (7 bases). Trimming removed 4 bases at V and 2 bases at J, with 15 bases between. Germline V gene lookup returns CDR1 SGHRS and CDR2 YFSETQ. This CDR3 comprises 15 residues. CDR3 sequence: CASSPGGGRQETQYF. Written as DNA, the CDR3 is TGCGCCAGCAGCCCCGGGGGCGGGAGACAAGAGACCCAGTACTTC.

The V call is TRBV15, the J call TRBJ2-7, with a tentative D call TRBD2 (6 bases). The CDR3 loop spans 15 amino acids. The germline CDR1 and CDR2 sequences are LNHNV and YYDKDF (reference sequence). Trimming took off 8 bases at V and 4 bases at J, with 21 bases between the two ends. The CDR3 bases are TGTGCCACCGAGTCCGGGCGGGGTGCCGCTTACGAGCAGTACTTC. This codes for CATESGRGAAYEQYF.

The chain links TRBV5-4 to TRBJ2-1, with D perhaps matching TRBD1 (5 bases). In germline, CDR1 is SGHNT, CDR2 YYREEE (reference sequence). The CDR3 totals 16 residues. The germline V and J ends were trimmed by 4 bases and 0 bases, with 14 bases remaining between them. The CDR3 loop reads CASSPRQTTSYNEQFF. In nucleotides, the CDR3 is TGTGCCAGCAGCCCTCGACAGACAACCTCCTACAATGAGCAGTTCTTC.

This clone was recorded once. The chain has TRBV27 and TRBJ1-2; no clear D gene. The CDR3 covers 13 residues. Between the trimmed V and J ends, which lost 6 bases and 4 bases, there was a span of 12 bases. CDR1 is MNHEY, CDR2 SMNVEV, per germline (reference sequence). CDR3 DNA: TGTGCCAGCAGCTCCGGAGGGTCCTATGGCTACACCTTC. Translating gives CASSSGGSYGYTF.

This chain links TRBV7-2 with TRBJ1-1; 8 bases are shared with TRBD1. The CDR3 has 15 amino acids. Germline V gives CDR1 SGHTA, CDR2 FQGNSA. V dropped 5 bases and J dropped 7; count of bases not matched to a gene: 12. CDR3 nucleotides: TGTGCCAGCAGCGAAGGACAGGGTAGATGGGATGAAGCTTTCTTT. It encodes CASSEGQGRWDEAFF.

In nucleotides, the CDR3 is TGTGCCAGCAGGGAGGGACTATCTAACTACGAGCAGTACTTC. Translation: CASREGLSNYEQYF. V gene TRBV6-5 combines with J gene TRBJ2-7; 7 nucleotides agree with TRBD2. Germline trimming cut 6 bases from V and 3 bases from J; bases unmatched to any gene: 8. CDR3 length: 14 amino acids. Germline V gene data show CDR1 as MNHEY and CDR2 as SVGAGI.

The V and J genes are TRBV28 and TRBJ1-2, with D maybe TRBD1 (6 bases). CDR3 length: 14 residues. Germline values: CDR1 MDHEN, CDR2 SYDVKM. V dropped 7 bases and J dropped 8 bases, with 20 bases sitting between them. CDR3: CASTDGTRRRGYTF. The CDR3 nucleotides are TGTGCCAGCACCGACGGGACACGGCGGCGAGGCTACACCTTC.

This chain uses TRBV4-1 with TRBJ1-2; no clear D. Germline V lookup: CDR1 MGHRA, CDR2 YSYEKL. The V and J ends lost 6 bases and 2 bases respectively, with 19 bases between them. The CDR3 loop spans 16 amino acids. The CDR3 is CASRNMGRGPNYGYTF. In DNA form, the CDR3 reads TGCGCCAGCAGAAATATGGGGAGAGGGCCCAACTATGGCTACACCTTC.

The V and J genes are TRBV5-1 and TRBJ2-1; 11 bases agree with TRBD1. The germline V gene encodes CDR1 SGHRS and CDR2 YFSETQ. The CDR3 totals 13 residues. V gave up 4 bases and J gave up 9 bases; unmatched junction bases: 3. The CDR3 loop reads CASSEGTGGEQFF. The CDR3, as DNA: TGCGCCAGCAGCGAGGGGACAGGGGGTGAGCAGTTCTTC. The full variable domain, its missing parts supplied by reference TRBV5-1 and TRBJ2-1, is KAGVTQTPRYLIKTRGQQVTLSCSPISGHRSVSWYQQTPGQGLQFLFEYFSETQRNKGNFPGRFSGRQFSNSRSEMNVSTLELGDSALYLCASSEGTGGEQFFGPGTRLTVL.

The rearrangement joins TRBV5-4 to TRBJ1-2, with 7 bases aligning to TRBD1. Trimming cost V 0 bases and J 8 bases; bases outside gene matches: 4. CDR1 SGHNT and CDR2 YYREEE come from the germline V gene (reference sequence). This CDR3 is 13 amino acids long. In nucleotides, the CDR3 is TGTGCCAGCAGCTTGGAGGGGGCGCTGGGCTACACCTTC. Residues: CASSLEGALGYTF.